The 26 T cell receptor beta chains presented below share a single source sample, sequenced in a study of cytomegalovirus exposure and HLA in healthy donors (dated by TCRdb to between 2016 and 2019). The method behind the library was the immunoSEQ multiplex PCR assay. A mixture of 60 forward primers for TCR Vbeta segments and 13 reverse primers for TCR Jbeta segments was used in the multiplex PCR. Not all clones reach the TCRdb copy of this immuneACCESS table, which keeps in-frame sequences only. Checked studies attribute under half of the gap to unresolved V genes and leave the rest unexplained. The sample table lists 95,000 to 100,000 clones, less than 80% of them with a count of one. The ten biggest clones cover approximately 2% of the sample. Sequences were obtained from PBMCs. Receptors originate from a man aged 35-49 years in good health and CMV-seronegative.

The chain carries TRBV7-3 and TRBJ2-3; 8 bases are shared with TRBD1. With V trimmed by 2 bases and J by 2 bases, 3 bases remained unmatched. The germline V gene encodes CDR1 SGHTA and CDR2 FQGTGA. CDR3 size: 15 residues. CDR3 residues: CASSLGTGYTDTQYF. As DNA, the CDR3 is TGTGCCAGCAGCTTAGGGACAGGATACACAGATACGCAGTATTTT.

The chain couples TRBV9 to TRBJ2-1; 11 bases are a match to TRBD2. V lost 3 bases to trimming and J lost 10 bases; unmatched junction nucleotides: 9. Looked up from germline, CDR1 is SGDLS and CDR2 is YYNGEE. CDR3 size: 15 residues. For the CDR3, the DNA is TGTGCCAGCAGCGGGGGGACTAGCGGACTCCAAGAGCAGTTCTTC. Its protein is CASSGGTSGLQEQFF.

The chain joins TRBV7-2 to TRBJ2-1; TRBD2 agrees at 14 bases. The CDR3 is 14 residues long. Germline V CDR1 and CDR2: SGHTA, FQGNSA. V gave up 5 bases and J gave up 10 bases; unmatched junction bases: 4. DNA of the CDR3: TGTGCCAGCAGCCTGGGACTAGCGGGAGACGAGCAGTTCTTC. This sequence encodes CASSLGLAGDEQFF.

V usage is TRBV29-1 and J usage is TRBJ1-4; TRBD1 agrees at 7 bases. Germline V gives CDR1 SQVTM, CDR2 ANQGSEA. The CDR3 length is 12 residues. V was clipped by 7 bases and J by 6 bases; unmatched bases: 5. This chain's CDR3 is CSAGQTDEKLFF. CDR3 nucleotides: TGCAGCGCGGGACAGACGGATGAAAAACTGTTTTTT.

The V call is TRBV5-4, the J call TRBJ1-2; D is unresolved. The germline V gene encodes CDR1 SGHNT and CDR2 YYREEE (reference sequence). CDR3 size: 11 residues. V was clipped by 10 bases and J by 2 bases, with 9 bases between them. CDR3: CAAYGNYGYTF. DNA for the CDR3: TGTGCCGCTTATGGCAACTATGGCTACACCTTC.

The chain uses TRBV7-2 and TRBJ1-2; TRBD1 aligns across 7 bases. Unmatched junction bases numbered 7, after V lost 5 bases and J lost 4 bases. Germline assignment: CDR1 SGHTA and CDR2 FQGNSA. This CDR3 contains 14 residues. Here the CDR3 DNA reads TGTGCCAGCAGCCCCTCGACAGGGCCCTATGGCTACACCTTC. Encoded protein: CASSPSTGPYGYTF.

V gene TRBV7-9 combines with J gene TRBJ1-1; maybe TRBD1 (5 bases). Looked up from germline, CDR1 is SEHNR and CDR2 is FQNEAQ (reference sequence). The CDR3 runs 17 residues. The V end was cut by 5 bases, the J end by 3 bases, with 22 bases between. Here the CDR3 reads CASSESRDFSVDTEAFF. The CDR3 nucleotides are TGTGCCAGCAGCGAGTCCCGGGACTTCTCCGTAGACACTGAAGCTTTCTTT.

The rearrangement joins TRBV6-1 to TRBJ1-3; maybe TRBD1 (6 bases). CDR3 length: 13 amino acids. The V end was cut by 10 bases, the J end by 0 bases, with 10 bases between. Looked up from germline, CDR1 is MNHNS and CDR2 is SASEGT. DNA of the CDR3: TGTGCCACGACAGGAAACTCTGGAAACACCATATATTTT. This codes for CATTGNSGNTIYF.

The chain combines TRBV7-9 with TRBJ2-3; no firm D call. V was cut by 3 bases and J by 3 bases, with 4 bases left in between. CDR3 length: 12 residues. CDR1 and CDR2 (germline): SEHNR, FQNEAQ (reference sequence). The CDR3 spells CASSFRTDTQYF. Written as DNA, the CDR3 is TGTGCCAGCAGCTTCAGGACAGATACGCAGTATTTT.

This chain joins TRBV2 and TRBJ2-4, with a weak D call TRBD1 (5 bases). CDR1 is SNHLY, CDR2 FYNNEI, per germline. The V gene lost 1 base and the J gene lost 4 bases, with 8 bases spanning the gap. This CDR3 has 14 residues. This chain's CDR3 is CASSEGGSKNIQYF. As DNA, the CDR3 is TGTGCCAGCAGTGAAGGGGGCAGTAAAAACATTCAGTACTTC.

The chain links TRBV14 to TRBJ2-7; 9 nucleotides line up with TRBD1. This CDR3 has 16 residues. The germline gives CDR1 SGHDN, CDR2 FVKESK. The J segment lost 6 bases and the V segment lost 0 bases, leaving 9 bases of the junction unmatched. This chain's CDR3 is CASSQEIGTGSGEQYF. The CDR3 DNA sequence: TGTGCCAGCAGCCAAGAGATCGGGACAGGGTCGGGCGAGCAGTACTTC.

This chain joins TRBV28 and TRBJ2-5; unclear D gene. The CDR3 is 14 amino acids. V shed 5 bases and J shed 3 bases, with 13 bases lying between them. The V gene's germline CDR1 is MDHEN and CDR2 SYDVKM. CDR3 loop: CASSENDGEETQYF. CDR3 nucleotides: TGTGCCAGCAGTGAGAACGACGGAGAAGAGACCCAGTACTTC.

This chain links TRBV4-3 with TRBJ2-7; tentative D call: TRBD1 (5 bases). CDR1 and CDR2 (germline): LGHNA, YSLEER. V was clipped by 0 bases and J by 2 bases, with 11 bases between them. The CDR3 is 15 amino acids. The CDR3 loop is CASSQDNRSPYEQYF. The CDR3 bases are TGCGCCAGCAGCCAAGATAACAGGAGCCCCTACGAGCAGTACTTC.

The V call is TRBV6-4, the J call TRBJ2-3, with 7 bases lining up with TRBD2. CDR3 length: 16 residues. V shed 3 bases and J 2 bases; nucleotides not matched to a gene: 8. Germline V lookup: CDR1 MRHNA, CDR2 SNTAGT. CDR3 protein: CASSDGLGGPTDTQYF. Written as DNA, the CDR3 is TGTGCCAGCAGTGATGGATTGGGAGGGCCCACAGATACGCAGTATTTT.

This sequence joins TRBV9 and TRBJ2-5; TRBD2 is a possible D gene (6 bases). Germline V gene sequence: CDR1 SGDLS, CDR2 YYNGEE. V gave up 6 bases and J gave up 4 bases, with 19 bases separating them. The CDR3 covers 15 residues. The CDR3 spells CASTSWGGATETQYF. The CDR3 DNA reads TGTGCCAGCACCTCGTGGGGAGGCGCGACAGAGACCCAGTACTTC.

This sequence joins TRBV10-2 and TRBJ2-3; 7 nucleotides agree with TRBD2. V lost 6 bases and J lost 6; bases outside the gene matches: 12. The CDR3 has 15 residues. Germline assignment: CDR1 WSHSY and CDR2 SAAADI. CDR3 bases: TGCGCCAGCAGAACCACGCCTTGGGGAGGGGATACGCAGTATTTT. Protein product: CASRTTPWGGDTQYF.

Here the CDR3 reads CASSLNGYGYTF. CDR3 DNA: TGTGCCAGCAGCTTGAACGGCTATGGCTACACCTTC. V gene TRBV5-6 combines with J gene TRBJ1-2, with no clear D. Between the trimmed V and J ends, which lost 1 base and 4 bases, there was a span of 5 bases. CDR3 length: 12 amino acids. The germline V gene has CDR1 SGHDT and CDR2 YYEEEE.

The genes are TRBV29-1 and TRBJ2-2, with 8 positions matching TRBD2. Trimming took 6 bases from V and 1 from J; bases not matched to a gene: 13. CDR1 and CDR2 (germline): SQVTM, ANQGSEA. The CDR3 consists of 17 residues. CDR3 amino acids: CSVLKRGTSGNTGELFF. The CDR3 DNA reads TGCAGCGTCCTGAAGAGGGGAACTAGCGGGAACACCGGGGAGCTGTTTTTT.

The genes are TRBV7-9 and TRBJ2-3; maybe TRBD2 (5 bases). Germline V gene data show CDR1 as SEHNR and CDR2 as FQNEAQ (reference sequence). V shed 5 bases and J shed 6 bases, with 18 bases lying between them. CDR3 size: 15 residues. The CDR3 loop is CASSLTSGVRDTQYF. CDR3 nucleotide sequence: TGTGCCAGCAGCCTAACTAGTGGGGTAAGGGATACGCAGTATTTT.

This clone was found a few times. This chain uses TRBV5-6 with TRBJ2-3; TRBD2 aligns across 8 bases. This CDR3 comprises 16 residues. The trim removed 2 bases at V and 2 bases at J, leaving 7 bases unmatched. Germline V gene lookup returns CDR1 SGHDT and CDR2 YYEEEE. The chain's CDR3 is CASSLRLANPTDTQYF. The CDR3 region has the DNA TGTGCCAGCAGCTTAAGACTAGCGAACCCCACAGATACGCAGTATTTT.

This clone appeared a few times. The chain employs TRBV7-9 and TRBJ1-2; D possibly corresponds to TRBD1 (5 bases). Germline lookup yields CDR1 SEHNR and CDR2 FQNEAQ (reference sequence). V shed 1 base and J shed 5 bases, with 8 bases lying between them. This CDR3 comprises 13 residues. The CDR3 spells CASSLGQKYGYTF. As DNA, the CDR3 is TGTGCCAGCAGCTTAGGACAGAAATATGGCTACACCTTC.

This clone was counted between two and nine times. The chain combines TRBV30 with TRBJ2-2, with D tentatively TRBD1 (7 bases). CDR3 length: 16 residues. Germline values: CDR1 GTSNPN, CDR2 SVGIG (reference sequence). The germline V and J ends were trimmed by 5 bases and 0 bases, with 16 bases remaining between them. As DNA, the CDR3 is TGTGCCTGGTACTGGCGGGGACAGCCGAACACCGGGGAGCTGTTTTTT. It yields the protein CAWYWRGQPNTGELFF.

V is TRBV7-8 and J is TRBJ2-5; 11 bases are shared with TRBD2. J was trimmed by 5 bases and V by 8 bases; bases with no gene match: 13. Germline-derived CDR1 and CDR2 are SGHVS and FQNEAQ. The CDR3 covers 16 residues. The CDR3 here is CASLTVVAGGPETQYF. The CDR3 coding sequence is TGTGCCAGCCTTACGGTGGTAGCGGGGGGGCCGGAGACCCAGTACTTC.

The V gene is TRBV14, the J gene TRBJ2-7; 9 nucleotides align to TRBD2. Germline V CDR1 and CDR2: SGHDN, FVKESK. This CDR3 region has 14 residues. Trimming cost V 4 bases and J 2 bases; bases outside gene matches: 3. The CDR3: CASSPQRGAYEQYF. Here the CDR3 DNA reads TGTGCCAGCAGCCCGCAGCGGGGGGCCTACGAGCAGTACTTC.

The genes are TRBV13 and TRBJ1-4; the D gene is possibly TRBD1 (6 bases). CDR1 and CDR2 from the germline V gene are PRHDT and FYEKMQ (reference sequence). CDR3 length: 13 residues. The V gene lost 4 bases and the J gene lost 10 bases, with 13 bases spanning the gap. CDR3 residues: CASSSGRGAKLFF. CDR3 bases: TGTGCCAGCAGCTCCGGCAGGGGAGCAAAACTGTTTTTT.

This rearrangement joins TRBV19 to TRBJ1-5; D is unclear. V lost 5 bases, J lost 7 bases, and 15 bases lay in between. Germline lookup yields CDR1 LNHDA and CDR2 SQIVND (reference sequence). This CDR3 is 14 amino acids long. Here the CDR3 DNA reads TGTGCCAGTAGTTTTGAGGGCGGGAACCAGCCCCAGCATTTT. As protein: CASSFEGGNQPQHF.